The 21 T cell receptor beta chains below all came from one sample that was sequenced in a study of blood T cell repertoires in COVID-19. Sequenced by immunoSEQ multiplex PCR; TCRdb stores in-frame clones only, minus some. The profile shows around 180,000 clones, approximately 85% of them singletons. Sequencing input: PBMCs or T cells enriched from blood (not recorded which). These receptors originate from a woman aged 25 to 39 who had recovered from COVID-19.

In this sample, this clone turned up many times. The chain recombines TRBV12-5 with TRBJ1-2; no firm D call. CDR1 and CDR2 from the germline V gene are LGHNT and FRNRAP. The CDR3 length is 12 residues. Trimming removed 4 bases at V and 0 bases at J, with 3 bases between. CDR3 bases: TGTGCTAGTGGTTACTCTAACTATGGCTACACCTTC. Residues: CASGYSNYGYTF.

CDR3 protein: CASSLDRAPGSQETQYF. Here the CDR3 DNA reads TGTGCCAGCAGCCTGGACAGGGCCCCAGGGAGCCAAGAGACCCAGTACTTC. The rearrangement links TRBV11-2 to TRBJ2-5, with 8 bases fitting TRBD1. CDR1 is SGHAT, CDR2 FQNNGV, per germline. The CDR3 sequence is 17 residues long. V lost 5 bases and J lost 1; bases outside the gene matches: 12.

This chain connects TRBV4-1 to TRBJ1-1; the D gene is possibly TRBD1 (5 bases). Trimming took off 2 bases at V and 3 bases at J, with 7 bases between the two ends. The germline gives CDR1 MGHRA, CDR2 YSYEKL. The CDR3 is 13 residues long. The CDR3 nucleotides read TGCGCCAGCAGCCAATGGGGGGACACTGAAGCTTTCTTT. This gives the protein CASSQWGDTEAFF.

The rearrangement links TRBV28 to TRBJ2-1; 9 nucleotides agree with TRBD2. V gave up 3 bases and J gave up 6 bases; unmatched junction bases: 9. CDR1 is MDHEN, CDR2 SYDVKM, per germline. The CDR3 is made up of 16 amino acids. CDR3 DNA sequence: TGTGCCAGCAGTTTGGAGGGGACTAGCCAAACCAATGAGCAGTTCTTC. Translation: CASSLEGTSQTNEQFF.

The chain couples TRBV5-1 to TRBJ2-3, with 7 nucleotides matching TRBD2. J gave up 5 bases and V 5 bases, and 8 bases lay outside the gene matches. Germline CDR1 is SGHRS and CDR2 is YFSETQ. The CDR3 length is 14 residues. DNA of the CDR3: TGCGCCAGCAGAAGGGCGGGAGTTCGAGATACGCAGTATTTT. As protein: CASRRAGVRDTQYF.

The rearrangement links TRBV19 to TRBJ1-1; D not resolved. Trimming cost V 4 bases and J 6 bases, with 6 bases left between them. Germline V CDR1 and CDR2: LNHDA, SQIVND (reference sequence). The CDR3 loop spans 11 amino acids. CDR3 coding DNA: TGTGCCAGTAGTAACAGACCTGAAGCTTTCTTT. Its translation is CASSNRPEAFF.

The chain links TRBV6-1 to TRBJ2-7, with 12 bases matching TRBD2. The CDR3 has 17 amino acids. Germline assignment: CDR1 MNHNS and CDR2 SASEGT. V gave up 2 bases and J gave up 3 bases; unmatched junction bases: 8. CDR3 region: CASSEFGRTSGDYEQYF. The CDR3 DNA reads TGTGCCAGCAGTGAATTCGGGAGGACTAGCGGGGACTACGAGCAGTACTTC.

This clone has only a few counts. The genes are TRBV29-1 and TRBJ2-2; no definite D call. The germline V gene has CDR1 SQVTM and CDR2 ANQGSEA. The CDR3 loop spans 14 amino acids. V was cut by 5 bases and J by 1 base, with 11 bases left in between. CDR3 sequence: CSVFTLLNTGELFF. CDR3 DNA: TGCAGCGTTTTCACGCTACTGAACACCGGGGAGCTGTTTTTT.

The chain joins TRBV6-1 to TRBJ1-3, with D maybe TRBD1 (6 bases). Trimming cost V 1 base and J 4 bases, with 17 bases left between them. CDR1 is MNHNS, CDR2 SASEGT, per germline. This CDR3 has 17 amino acids. CDR3 bases: TGTGCCAGCAGTGAAGTATGGGACACCGGCCCAGGAAACACCATATATTTT. It yields the protein CASSEVWDTGPGNTIYF.

This chain connects TRBV3-1 (or the pseudogene TRBV3-2) to TRBJ2-5; 7 bases line up with TRBD1. The trim removed 7 bases at V and 2 bases at J, leaving 16 bases unmatched. The CDR3 covers 17 residues. Germline CDR1 is LGHDT and CDR2 is YNNKEL (reference sequence). CDR3 in DNA: TGTGCCAGCACCCTTTTACAGGGGTCCTTAGGTCAAGAGACCCAGTACTTC. Its translation: CASTLLQGSLGQETQYF.

CDR3 coding DNA: TGTGCCAGCAGTCTACATTCTAGCGGGAGTATCTACGAGCAGTACTTC. Its translation: CASSLHSSGSIYEQYF. The rearrangement links TRBV27 to TRBJ2-7, with TRBD2 identical over 10 bases. The V segment lost 5 bases and the J segment 3 bases; nucleotides outside the gene matches: 10. This CDR3 comprises 16 residues. The germline gives CDR1 MNHEY, CDR2 SMNVEV (reference sequence).

The chain joins TRBV5-1 to TRBJ2-7; possible D gene TRBD2, 6 bases. From germline, CDR1 is SGHRS and CDR2 YFSETQ. The V end was cut by 3 bases, the J end by 1 base, with 8 bases between. The CDR3 spans 13 residues. CDR3 coding DNA: TGCGCCAGCAGCTGGGGGGAATCCTACGAGCAGTACTTC. It codes for CASSWGESYEQYF.

The chain uses TRBV2 and TRBJ1-1, with 8 bases that match TRBD1. J lost 5 bases, V lost 7 bases, and 9 bases had no gene match. Germline V lookup: CDR1 SNHLY, CDR2 FYNNEI. The CDR3 sequence is 14 residues long. CDR3 residues: CASKLQGEFTEAFF. The CDR3 DNA is TGTGCCAGCAAGCTACAGGGGGAGTTTACTGAAGCTTTCTTT. Complete variable domain (other parts from reference TRBV2 and TRBJ1-1): EPEVTQTPSHQVTQMGQEVILRCVPISNHLYFYWYRQILGQKVEFLVSFYNNEISEKSEIFDDQFSVERPDGSNFTLKIRSTKLEDSAMYFCASKLQGEFTEAFFGQGTRLTVV.

The chain has TRBV28 and TRBJ2-7; D call uncertain. The V gene's germline CDR1 is MDHEN and CDR2 SYDVKM. The V end lost 7 bases, the J end lost 0 bases, and 16 bases lay between the germline ends. The CDR3 spans 15 residues. The CDR3: CASTKAGYRSYEQYF. The CDR3, as DNA: TGTGCCAGCACCAAAGCCGGGTACCGCTCCTACGAGCAGTACTTC.

The V and J genes are TRBV5-6 and TRBJ1-1; 8 nucleotides line up with TRBD1. V dropped 4 bases and J dropped 9; count of bases not matched to a gene: 8. The germline V gene has CDR1 SGHDT and CDR2 YYEEEE. CDR3 size: 13 residues. The CDR3 coding sequence is TGTGCCAGCAGCACCAGGGGGCCTGAACAAGCTTTCTTT. This translates into CASSTRGPEQAFF.

This clone was counted only a few times. The V gene is TRBV9, the J gene TRBJ2-3; TRBD2 matches 8 bases. This CDR3 has 13 residues. CDR1 and CDR2 from the germline V gene are SGDLS and YYNGEE. V gave up 6 bases and J gave up 1 base; unmatched junction bases: 1. CDR3 loop: CASTGGGTDTQYF. CDR3 sequence (DNA): TGTGCCAGCACCGGGGGGGGCACAGATACGCAGTATTTT.

The rearrangement joins TRBV10-2 to TRBJ2-1; no clear D gene. This CDR3 contains 13 residues. Germline loops: CDR1 WSHSY, CDR2 SAAADI. The V gene lost 2 bases and the J gene lost 7 bases, with 9 bases spanning the gap. The CDR3 reads CASSEEKSNEQFF. CDR3 bases: TGCGCCAGCAGTGAGGAAAAGAGTAATGAGCAGTTCTTC.

The CDR3 region is CASRGASYEQYF. The DNA of the CDR3 is TGTGCCAGTAGGGGGGCCAGCTACGAGCAGTACTTC. The rearrangement links TRBV19 to TRBJ2-7; a weak D match, TRBD1 (6 bases). V was trimmed by 6 bases and J by 3 bases, leaving 9 bases between them. Germline V gene sequence: CDR1 LNHDA, CDR2 SQIVND (reference sequence). The CDR3 sequence is 12 residues long.

The chain joins TRBV9 to TRBJ2-2; 11 bases map to TRBD1. Germline assignment: CDR1 SGDLS and CDR2 YYNGEE. The CDR3 contains 17 residues. V dropped 3 bases and J dropped 4; count of bases not matched to a gene: 8. In DNA form, the CDR3 reads TGTGCCAGCAGCGCCGACGGACAGGGGGCTATCACCGGGGAGCTGTTTTTT. This sequence encodes CASSADGQGAITGELFF. The variable domain in full, with the rest retrieved from reference TRBV9 and TRBJ2-2, is DSGVTQTPKHLITATGQRVTLRCSPRSGDLSVYWYQQSLDQGLQFLIQYYNGEERAKGNILERFSAQQFPDLHSELNLSSLELGDSALYFCASSADGQGAITGELFFGEGSRLTVL.

This chain uses TRBV21-1 with TRBJ1-1; the table assigns TRBD1, which was not confirmed against the DNA. TRBV21-1 is recorded as a pseudogene. The length of the CDR3 is 16 residues. The chain's CDR3 is CASSTGTGGLRTEAFF. The CDR3 nucleotides are TGTGCCAGCAGCACCGGGACAGGGGGCCTGAGGACTGAAGCTTTCTTT.

CDR3 in amino acids: CASSSGTDNNYGYTF. CDR3 DNA: TGTGCCAGCAGCTCGGGGACAGATAATAACTATGGCTACACCTTC. This rearrangement joins TRBV13 to TRBJ1-2; 7 nucleotides agree with TRBD1. CDR3 length equals 15 residues. V lost 4 bases, J lost 1 base, and 6 bases stayed unmatched. The germline gives CDR1 PRHDT, CDR2 FYEKMQ (reference sequence).